The clone carrying this T cell receptor (beta chain) was observed a handful of times. This specimen belongs to a study of molecular identifiers for immune sequencing clone quantification. TCRdb independently ran MiXCR on the PCR reads; one entry per CDR3 protein. This table has about 510,000 distinct CDR3 sequences, under 30% appearing once. V lost 2 bases, J lost 7 bases, and 11 bases lay in between. The CDR3 is made up of 13 amino acids. Germline V CDR1 and CDR2: SGHDN, FVKESK. The chain combines TRBV14 with TRBJ1-1, with D perhaps TRBD1 (5 bases). The source of this sequence is a human donor in good health. Some libraries in this study had Jurkat cell RNA spiked in. Specimen: naive CD8+ T cells from blood, with Jurkat cell RNA spiked in. The subset denotes: FACS-sorted CD8+CD4-CCR7+CD45RA+ naive T cells. CDR3 bases: TGTGCCAGCAGCCAATTTTTCACAGGTGAAGCTTTCTTT. Translated: CASSQFFTGEAFF.